The entry below describes one T cell receptor (beta chain). The assay was immunoSEQ multiplex PCR, and TCRdb's table has in-frame clones only and misses some. The table lists some 300,000 clones, more than 70% of them singletons, with 2% in the top ten. This CDR3 spans 18 amino acids. CDR1 is KGHSH and CDR2 is LQKENI in the germline V gene. V dropped 0 bases and J dropped 1; count of bases not matched to a gene: 3. This sample stems from a study of blood T cell repertoires in COVID-19. Sequencing was performed on PBMCs or T cells enriched from blood (not recorded which). This TCR was recovered from a woman aged 55-70 years in a cohort exposed to, infected with or recovered from COVID-19 (not recorded which). The genes are TRBV18 and TRBJ2-3; 14 bases fit TRBD2. CDR3 nucleotide sequence: TGTGCCAGCTCACCACCTGGACTAGCGGGAGGTCGCACAGATACGCAGTATTTT. Residues: CASSPPGLAGGRTDTQYF.